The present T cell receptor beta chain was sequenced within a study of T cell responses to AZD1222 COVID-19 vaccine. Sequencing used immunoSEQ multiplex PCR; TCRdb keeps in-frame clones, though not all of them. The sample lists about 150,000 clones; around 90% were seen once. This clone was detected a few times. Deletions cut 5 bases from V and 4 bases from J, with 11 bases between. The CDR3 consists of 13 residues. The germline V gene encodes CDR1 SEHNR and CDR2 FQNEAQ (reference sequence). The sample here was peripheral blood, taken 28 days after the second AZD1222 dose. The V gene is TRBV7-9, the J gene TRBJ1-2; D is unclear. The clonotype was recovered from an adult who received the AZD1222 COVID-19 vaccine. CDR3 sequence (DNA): TGTGCCAGCAGCCCAAGTATTCCCTATGGCTACACCTTC. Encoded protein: CASSPSIPYGYTF.